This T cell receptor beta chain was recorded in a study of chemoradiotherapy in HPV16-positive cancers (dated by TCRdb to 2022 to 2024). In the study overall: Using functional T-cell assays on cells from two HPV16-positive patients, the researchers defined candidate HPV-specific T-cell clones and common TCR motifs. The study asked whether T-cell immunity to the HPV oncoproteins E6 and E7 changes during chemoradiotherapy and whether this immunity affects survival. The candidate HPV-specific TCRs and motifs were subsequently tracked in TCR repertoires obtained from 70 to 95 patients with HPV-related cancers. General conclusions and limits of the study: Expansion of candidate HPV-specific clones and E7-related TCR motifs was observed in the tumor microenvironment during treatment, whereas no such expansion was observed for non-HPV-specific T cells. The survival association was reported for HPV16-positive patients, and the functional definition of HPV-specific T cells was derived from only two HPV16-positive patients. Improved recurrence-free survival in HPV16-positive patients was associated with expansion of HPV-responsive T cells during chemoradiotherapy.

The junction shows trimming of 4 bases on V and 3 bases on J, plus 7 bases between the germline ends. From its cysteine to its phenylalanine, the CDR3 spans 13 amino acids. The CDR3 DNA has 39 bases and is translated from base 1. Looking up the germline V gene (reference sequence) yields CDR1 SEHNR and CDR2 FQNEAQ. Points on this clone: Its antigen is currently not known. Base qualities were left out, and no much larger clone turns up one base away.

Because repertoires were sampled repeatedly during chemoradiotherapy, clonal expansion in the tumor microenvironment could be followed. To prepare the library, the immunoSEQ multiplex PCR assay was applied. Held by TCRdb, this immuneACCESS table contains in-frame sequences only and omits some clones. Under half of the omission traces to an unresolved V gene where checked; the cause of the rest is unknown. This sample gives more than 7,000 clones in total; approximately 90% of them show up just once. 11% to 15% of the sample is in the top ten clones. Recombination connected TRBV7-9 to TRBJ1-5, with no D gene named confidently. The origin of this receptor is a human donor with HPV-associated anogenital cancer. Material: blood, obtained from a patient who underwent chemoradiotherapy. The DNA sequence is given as TGTGCCAGCAGCTCAGGTCTCAATCAGCCCCAGCATTTT. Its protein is CASSSGLNQPQHF.